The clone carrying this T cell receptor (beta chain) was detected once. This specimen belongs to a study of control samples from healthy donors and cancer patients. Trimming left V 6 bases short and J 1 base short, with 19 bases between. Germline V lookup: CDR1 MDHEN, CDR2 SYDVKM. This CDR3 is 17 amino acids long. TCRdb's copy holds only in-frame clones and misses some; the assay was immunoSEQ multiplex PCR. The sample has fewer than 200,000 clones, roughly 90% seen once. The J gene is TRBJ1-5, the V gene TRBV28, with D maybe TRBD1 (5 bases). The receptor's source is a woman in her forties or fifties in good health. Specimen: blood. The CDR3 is CASRGGVSLGSNQPQHF. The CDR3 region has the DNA TGTGCCAGCAGGGGGGGGGTTTCCCTCGGCAGCAATCAGCCCCAGCATTTT.